This entry lists 20 T cell receptor beta chains sequenced from one sample in a study of T cell responses to AZD1222 COVID-19 vaccine. Sequencing was performed with immunoSEQ multiplex PCR; in TCRdb, only in-frame clones are kept and a portion is missing. This table holds approximately 70,000 clones, 84% found once. The sequences come from peripheral blood, collected on day 0 of AZD1222 vaccination. The origin of the receptors is an adult in good health.

This clone was picked up a small number of times. The gene calls are TRBV9 and TRBJ2-1, with no clear D. The V end was cut by 0 bases, the J end by 0 bases, with 7 bases between. The CDR3 extends over 15 amino acids. Looked up from germline, CDR1 is SGDLS and CDR2 is YYNGEE. CDR3 nucleotides: TGTGCCAGCAGCGTAGACTTGAGCTCCTACAATGAGCAGTTCTTC. This gives the protein CASSVDLSSYNEQFF.

To note about this clone: Other DNA sequences in this specimen translate into the identical CDR3. The gene calls are TRBV2 and TRBJ2-5; the D gene is possibly TRBD2 (5 bases). The germline V gene encodes CDR1 SNHLY and CDR2 FYNNEI. Trimming removed 4 bases from V and 3 bases from J, with 9 bases in between. The CDR3 runs to 13 residues. The CDR3, as DNA: TGTGCCAGCAGTGTCCGGGGTGAAGAGACCCAGTACTTC. Amino acids: CASSVRGEETQYF.

A word on this clone: The junction departs from germline at one end; a sequencing error may be responsible. The V call is TRBV7-7, the J call TRBJ2-3; D is tentatively TRBD1 or TRBD2 (5 bases each). The CDR3 is made up of 15 amino acids. Germline-derived CDR1 and CDR2 are SSHAT and FNYEAQ (reference sequence). The CDR3 reads CASSQGGDRTDTQYF. CDR3 coding DNA: TGTGCTAGCAGCCAGGGTGGGGACCGCACAGATACGCAGTATTTT.

The V call is TRBV6-5, the J call TRBJ2-7, with 11 positions matching TRBD2. The V gene end was trimmed by 6 bases and the J gene end by 5 bases; junction bases not matched to a gene: 6. This CDR3 is built from 14 residues. The germline CDR1 and CDR2 sequences are MNHEY and SVGAGI. The CDR3 coding sequence is TGTGCCAGCAGCTTAGCGGGGGGGCTCAACGAGCAGTACTTC. Protein: CASSLAGGLNEQYF.

J is TRBJ2-3 and V is TRBV6-4, with 8 bases lining up with TRBD2. Germline CDR1 and CDR2: MRHNA and SNTAGT. The CDR3 sequence is 15 residues long. J gave up 4 bases and V 3 bases, and 6 bases lay outside the gene matches. CDR3 in amino acids: CASSETGGQADTQYF. DNA for the CDR3: TGTGCCAGCAGTGAGACGGGGGGGCAGGCAGATACGCAGTATTTT.

The CDR3 DNA is TGTGCCACCAGTGATTTGCCGTGGAGGGACAGTCCTTCACGGCAGCCCCAGCATTTT. As protein: CATSDLPWRDSPSRQPQHF. The rearrangement joins TRBV24-1 to TRBJ1-5; 7 bases are a match to TRBD1. V was pared by 0 bases and J by 7 bases, with 17 bases of the junction left unmatched. In germline, CDR1 is KGHDR, CDR2 SFDVKD. This CDR3 has 19 amino acids.

The genes are TRBV28 and TRBJ1-1; 8 positions agree with TRBD1. Germline lookup yields CDR1 MDHEN and CDR2 SYDVKM. The J segment lost 1 base and the V segment lost 5 bases, leaving 6 bases of the junction unmatched. The length of the CDR3 is 15 residues. The CDR3 region has the DNA TGTGCCAGCAGTAACGAACAGGGGGGGAACACTGAAGCTTTCTTT. Amino acid sequence: CASSNEQGGNTEAFF.

This chain joins TRBV7-8 and TRBJ1-2; TRBD1 aligns across 8 bases. CDR1 is SGHVS and CDR2 is FQNEAQ in the germline V gene. The CDR3 runs 13 residues. V was clipped by 5 bases and J by 8 bases; unmatched bases: 7. CDR3 bases: TGTGCCAGCAGCCGCGGACAGGGCGGCGGCTACACCTTC. It codes for CASSRGQGGGYTF.

The chain uses TRBV7-3 and TRBJ2-1; either TRBD1 or TRBD2 may supply D (6 bases each). This CDR3 is 15 amino acids long. Germline-derived CDR1 and CDR2 are SGHTA and FQGTGA. Trimming took off 5 bases at V and 6 bases at J, with 17 bases between the two ends. CDR3 sequence: CASSEGGRTPNEQFF. CDR3 sequence (DNA): TGTGCCAGCAGCGAGGGGGGCCGTACGCCCAATGAGCAGTTCTTC. Complete variable domain (other parts from reference TRBV7-3 and TRBJ2-1): GAGVSQTPSNKVTEKGKYVELRCDPISGHTALYWYRQSLGQGPEFLIYFQGTGAADDSGLPNDRFFAVRPEGSVSTLKIQRTERGDSAVYLCASSEGGRTPNEQFFGPGTRLTVL.

This chain joins TRBV29-1 and TRBJ1-5, with D maybe TRBD1 (6 bases). The CDR3 length is 13 residues. Germline V gene sequence: CDR1 SQVTM, CDR2 ANQGSEA. Between the trimmed V and J ends, which lost 4 bases and 1 base, there was a span of 8 bases. CDR3 bases: TGCAGCGTTGGGGGGACAAGCAATCAGCCCCAGCATTTT. Translating gives CSVGGTSNQPQHF.

This sequence joins TRBV7-9 and TRBJ2-1; TRBD2 matches at 11 bases. CDR1 SEHNR and CDR2 FQNEAQ come from the germline V gene (reference sequence). CDR3 length: 17 residues. J was trimmed by 4 bases and V by 2 bases; bases with no gene match: 7. In DNA form, the CDR3 reads TGTGCCAGCAGCTTAAGGGCTAGCGGGGGGCGATACAATGAGCAGTTCTTC. It yields the protein CASSLRASGGRYNEQFF.

V and J are TRBV5-1 and TRBJ1-2, with 12 bases lining up with TRBD1. This CDR3 is built from 17 residues. Germline assignment: CDR1 SGHRS and CDR2 YFSETQ. The V segment lost 2 bases and the J segment 7 bases; nucleotides outside the gene matches: 12. The DNA of the CDR3 is TGCGCCAGCAGCTTATCCACCTCCGGGACAGGGGGCATTGGCTACACCTTC. It specifies CASSLSTSGTGGIGYTF.

The chain uses TRBV7-2 and TRBJ1-3; D gene ambiguous. The CDR3 length is 15 residues. V was cut by 5 bases and J by 2 bases, with 13 bases left in between. Germline CDR1 is SGHTA and CDR2 is FQGNSA. DNA of the CDR3: TGTGCCAGCAGCCCTCGATTACTCCCTGGAAACACCATATATTTT. Protein product: CASSPRLLPGNTIYF.

The V gene is TRBV12-3 or TRBV12-4, the J gene TRBJ1-2; D is uncertain. V dropped 7 bases and J dropped 5 bases, with 11 bases sitting between them. The CDR3 runs 12 residues. CDR3 in amino acids: CASISTGYGYTF. CDR3 in DNA: TGTGCCAGCATCTCCACGGGGTATGGCTACACCTTC.

This chain joins TRBV10-3 and TRBJ2-7; TRBD1 aligns across 8 bases. CDR1 and CDR2 (germline): ENHRY, SYGVKD. V trimming: 5 bases; J trimming: 2 bases; junction bases outside the gene matches: 5. There are 14 residues in the CDR3. The CDR3 bases are TGTGCCATCAGTACCGGACAGGGAACCTACGAGCAGTACTTC. Protein sequence: CAISTGQGTYEQYF.

This clone was detected only once. The gene calls are TRBV7-2 and TRBJ2-3, with 8 bases identical to TRBD2. The CDR3 length is 14 residues. Germline trimming cut 5 bases from V and 7 bases from J; bases unmatched to any gene: 8. CDR1 and CDR2 from the germline V gene are SGHTA and FQGNSA. The CDR3 DNA reads TGTGCCAGCAGCCCCGGACTAGCTTTCAATACGCAGTATTTT. It specifies CASSPGLAFNTQYF. The whole variable domain, filled in from reference TRBV7-2 and TRBJ2-3, reads GAGVSQSPSNKVTEKGKDVELRCDPISGHTALYWYRQSLGQGLEFLIYFQGNSAPDKSGLPSDRFSAERTGGSVSTLTIQRTQQEDSAVYLCASSPGLAFNTQYFGPGTRLTVL.

V usage is TRBV28 and J usage is TRBJ1-5; D remains ambiguous. Between the trimmed V and J ends, which lost 5 bases and 6 bases, there was a span of 26 bases. CDR3 size: 18 residues. From germline, CDR1 is MDHEN and CDR2 SYDVKM. CDR3 loop: CASSPTGKEIGVSQPQHF. The CDR3 coding sequence is TGTGCCAGCAGTCCAACCGGGAAGGAGATTGGAGTAAGTCAGCCCCAGCATTTT. Looking up the rest from reference TRBV28 and TRBJ1-5 gives the full variable domain: DVKVTQSSRYLVKRTGEKVFLECVQDMDHENMFWYRQDPGLGLRLIYFSYDVKMKEKGDIPEGYSVSREKKERFSLILESASTNQTSMYLCASSPTGKEIGVSQPQHFGDGTRLSIL.

This chain links TRBV7-9 with TRBJ1-1; TRBD1 agrees at 12 bases. V lost 5 bases and J lost 2; bases outside the gene matches: 9. The CDR3 covers 17 residues. CDR1 is SEHNR and CDR2 is FQNEAQ in the germline V gene (reference sequence). DNA of the CDR3: TGTGCCAGCAGCCCGAAGGTGGGGACAGGGGGCAACACTGAAGCTTTCTTT. Its protein product is CASSPKVGTGGNTEAFF.

The chain has TRBV5-4 and TRBJ1-5; 9 bases line up with TRBD1. The CDR3 has 14 amino acids. Germline CDR1 is SGHNT and CDR2 is YYREEE (reference sequence). V shed 2 bases, J shed 4 bases, and the junction held 1 base outside the gene matches. The CDR3 region is CASSFGTGNQPQHF. The CDR3, as DNA: TGTGCCAGCAGCTTCGGGACAGGGAATCAGCCCCAGCATTTT.

The chain has TRBV6-5 and TRBJ1-6, with 10 bases fitting TRBD1. Per germline, CDR1 MNHEY and CDR2 SVGAGI. The CDR3 totals 15 residues. J was trimmed by 8 bases and V by 5 bases; bases with no gene match: 6. CDR3 DNA sequence: TGTGCCAGCAGTCCTACCGGGACAGGGGATTCACCCCTCCACTTT. Translated, it gives CASSPTGTGDSPLHF.